The clone carrying this T cell receptor beta chain came up once. Its antigen is not identified. This entry is derived from a study of cytomegalovirus exposure and HLA in healthy donors. Looking at the study overall: Roughly 180 million T cells yielded 100 million or so unique TCR beta sequences, as an earlier analysis found. An early data release held tens of millions of unique TCRs from HLA-typed donors. Study-level results: Several top significant clusters appeared, in a later analysis, to be linked to common viral pathogens.

The PCR used 60 Vbeta and 13 Jbeta primers. Assay: immunoSEQ multiplex PCR; the TCRdb copy retains only in-frame clones and omits some. Of 95,000 to 150,000 clones listed, around three quarters are singletons. CDR1 and CDR2 (germline): LGHNA, YNFKEQ. There are 16 residues in the CDR3. V was clipped by 3 bases and J by 1 base; unmatched bases: 7. Sequenced material: PBMCs. This TCR came from a woman aged 35 to 49 in good health and CMV-seropositive. This chain links TRBV4-2 with TRBJ2-3; TRBD2 aligns across 7 bases. The CDR3 region is CASSQAGTTRTDTQYF. CDR3 bases: TGTGCCAGCAGCCAGGCCGGGACTACCCGCACAGATACGCAGTATTTT.